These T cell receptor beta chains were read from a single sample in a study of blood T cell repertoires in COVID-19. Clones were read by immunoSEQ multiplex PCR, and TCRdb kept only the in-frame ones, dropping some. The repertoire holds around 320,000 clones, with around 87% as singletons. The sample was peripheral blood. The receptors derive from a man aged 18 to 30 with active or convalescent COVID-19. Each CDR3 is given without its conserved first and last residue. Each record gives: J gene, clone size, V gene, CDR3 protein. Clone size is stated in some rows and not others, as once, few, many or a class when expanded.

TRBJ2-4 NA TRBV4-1 ASSQSQAKNIQY
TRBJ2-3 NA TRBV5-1 ASSLGRVLHTDTQY
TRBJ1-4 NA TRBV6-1 ASSERRGGREKLF
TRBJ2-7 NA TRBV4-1 ASSLWGQGARGPSDEQY
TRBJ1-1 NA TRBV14 ASSQGFGVGTEAF
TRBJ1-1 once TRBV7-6 ASSPTGVNTEAF
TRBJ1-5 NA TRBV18 ASSRDRDNQPQH
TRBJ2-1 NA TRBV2 ASKGAHNEQF
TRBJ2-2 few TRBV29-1 SVAGLAGNSRGELF
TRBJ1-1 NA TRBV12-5 ASGSGGTNTEAF
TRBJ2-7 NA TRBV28 ASSLGFLAGDLYEQY
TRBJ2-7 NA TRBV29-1 SASPRMRSDEQY
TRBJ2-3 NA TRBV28 ASRKFFGTGGTDTQY
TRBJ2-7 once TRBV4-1 ASSPRGKDSLYEQY
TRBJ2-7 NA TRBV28 ASSLYLRDPWSEQY
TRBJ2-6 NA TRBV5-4 ASSRAGTPNSGANVLT
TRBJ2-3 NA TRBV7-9 ASSLRGSGGPDTQY
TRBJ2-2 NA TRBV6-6 ASSGQGFNGELF
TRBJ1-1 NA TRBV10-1 ASTNPNRDRRVPMDTEAF
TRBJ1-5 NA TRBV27 ASSLLPGGGNQPQH
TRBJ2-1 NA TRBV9 ASSVVGADEQF
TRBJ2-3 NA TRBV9 ASSVEDFDDTQY
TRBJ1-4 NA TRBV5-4 ASSRGAGGEKLF
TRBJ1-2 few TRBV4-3 ASSHDPGQALYGYT
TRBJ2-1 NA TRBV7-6 ASSSRLDSYNEQF
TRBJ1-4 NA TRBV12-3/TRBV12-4 ASRYGGPGKLF
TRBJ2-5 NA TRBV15 ATSRVSGNRQETQY
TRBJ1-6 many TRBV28 ASTTLPDNSPLH
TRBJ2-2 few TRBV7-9 ASSLLGGRTGELF
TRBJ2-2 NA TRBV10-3 AIPMGAGELF
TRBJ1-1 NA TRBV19 ASSIDPDRGGTEAF
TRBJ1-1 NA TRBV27 ASSLVGRRQADPSGTEAF
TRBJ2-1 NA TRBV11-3 ASSLGGHYNEQF
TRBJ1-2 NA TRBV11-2 ASSAVLAHNYGYT
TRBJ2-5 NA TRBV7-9 ASSSSTGPETQY
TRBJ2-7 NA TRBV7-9 ASSLGLAGADLNEQY
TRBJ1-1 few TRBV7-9 ASSLVGHAEAF
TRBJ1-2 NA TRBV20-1 SASYSGQGERYGYT
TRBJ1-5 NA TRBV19 ASSISRFQDFSNQPQH
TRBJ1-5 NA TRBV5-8 ASSPGNRGNQPQH